These T cell receptor beta chains were read from a single sample in a study of cytomegalovirus exposure and HLA in healthy donors. TCRdb keeps only in-frame clones here, not all; method: immunoSEQ multiplex PCR. The sample has approximately 110,000 clones, about 70% seen once. Sequencing was carried out using PBMCs. Source of these receptors: a woman aged 40-49 years in good health and CMV-seronegative. The CDR3 runs from the conserved cysteine through the conserved F or W. The D gene is left open where the match is weak. The size of a clone is reported for some rows only, either as once, few or many, or as a class for expanded clones.

D	size	V	J	DNA	CDR3
TRBD1	-	TRBV19	TRBJ1-4	TGTGCCAGTAGACAAGACAGGGCAGAGAGTGAAAAACTGTTTTTT	CASRQDRAESEKLFF
-	-	TRBV27	TRBJ2-7	TGTGCCAGCAGCTCAACTCGAGGACAGACATACGAGCAGTACTTC	CASSSTRGQTYEQYF
-	-	TRBV2	TRBJ1-1	TGTGCCAGCAGACAGGGTGCTGAAGCTTTCTTT	CASRQGAEAFF
-	-	TRBV18	TRBJ2-7	TGTGCCAGCTCACTTCTTTTGGGTGGGCAAAGGCCCTACGAGCAGTACTTC	CASSLLLGGQRPYEQYF
-	few	TRBV21-1	TRBJ2-3	TGTGCCAGCAGCAAAGTTGACCGGGGTGGGGATACGCAGTATTTT	CASSKVDRGGDTQYF
TRBD1	-	TRBV5-4	TRBJ2-3	TGTGCCAGCAGCGGTACAGGGGAAGTCGATACGCAGTATTTT	CASSGTGEVDTQYF
-	-	TRBV6-1	TRBJ1-5	TGTGCCAGCAGTGAGGGGGCGCATCAGCCCCAGCATTTT	CASSEGAHQPQHF
TRBD2	-	TRBV7-2	TRBJ2-1	TGTGCCAGCAGCCCGACTAGCGGGGGGGACACCTCCCAGTTCTTC	CASSPTSGGDTSQFF
-	-	TRBV1	TRBJ2-1	TGCACCAGCAGCCACCCGGGACTAGCTTACGGCAATGAGCAGTTCTTC	CTSSHPGLAYGNEQFF
-	-	TRBV28	TRBJ1-3	TGTGCCAGCAGTTTAGCGGCCTCTGGAAACACCATATATTTT	CASSLAASGNTIYF
TRBD2	-	TRBV27	TRBJ2-1	TGTGCCAGCAGTTTACTAGCGGGTCCGATATACAATGAGCAGTTCTTC	CASSLLAGPIYNEQFF
TRBD2	few	TRBV4-3	TRBJ2-1	TGCGCCAGCAGCCAAGCTAGCGGAGGGGTCTACAATGAGCAGTTCTTC	CASSQASGGVYNEQFF
TRBD2	-	TRBV4-2	TRBJ2-5	TGTGCCAGCAGCCAAGCCCTTCGGAGGGGGACTAGCGGAGAGACCCAGTACTTC	CASSQALRRGTSGETQYF
TRBD1	-	TRBV6-7	TRBJ2-1	TGTGCCCCCGAGGCGGGCCCAACAGGGGCGATTTACAATGAGCAGTTCTTC	CAPEAGPTGAIYNEQFF